These T cell receptor beta chains were read from a single sample in a study of blood T cell repertoires in COVID-19. Here immunoSEQ multiplex PCR was the method, and the copy in TCRdb shows in-frame clones only, minus some. The sample has approximately 140,000 clones, over 70% seen once; the top ten hold around 3.9%. The specimen sequenced was PBMCs or T cells enriched from blood (not recorded which). These receptors all come from a man between 45 and 60 years old in a cohort exposed to, infected with or recovered from COVID-19 (not recorded which). The CDR3 runs from the conserved cysteine through the conserved F or W. Each record gives: V gene, D gene, CDR3 protein. A D gene is named only where the DNA matches it firmly.

V gene: TRBV6-4
D gene: -
CDR3 protein: CASSPGPGNSPLHF

V gene: TRBV27
D gene: TRBD2
CDR3 protein: CASSSGTSGRTEQYF

V gene: TRBV5-1
D gene: -
CDR3 protein: CASSWTQGRGDTEAFF

V gene: TRBV11-2
D gene: -
CDR3 protein: CASSWSEGNQPQHF

V gene: TRBV5-1
D gene: -
CDR3 protein: CASSLNGGGETQYF

V gene: TRBV19
D gene: TRBD2
CDR3 protein: CASSILAGVRELFF

V gene: TRBV20-1
D gene: TRBD1
CDR3 protein: CSASDRDHSGNTIYF

V gene: TRBV5-1
D gene: TRBD2
CDR3 protein: CASSYSGLAGATDTQYF

V gene: TRBV27
D gene: -
CDR3 protein: CATSRGQSGANVLTF

V gene: TRBV5-5
D gene: -
CDR3 protein: CASSLYEGGHWGEFF

V gene: TRBV18
D gene: TRBD1
CDR3 protein: CASSLQGKETQYF

V gene: TRBV24-1
D gene: -
CDR3 protein: CATSDTEETQYF

V gene: TRBV19
D gene: TRBD1
CDR3 protein: CASSISDRVYNEQFF

V gene: TRBV3-1/TRBV3-2
D gene: TRBD2
CDR3 protein: CASSQVRGLAGFYNEQFF

V gene: TRBV5-1
D gene: TRBD1
CDR3 protein: CASSRLRGSEAFF

V gene: TRBV27
D gene: -
CDR3 protein: CASRAGGTEAFF

V gene: TRBV7-9
D gene: TRBD1
CDR3 protein: CASSFGQGGFYGYTF

V gene: TRBV19
D gene: -
CDR3 protein: CASSIWTDVIYEQYF

V gene: TRBV7-8
D gene: TRBD2
CDR3 protein: CASSFFSGEGGGELFF

V gene: TRBV29-1
D gene: -
CDR3 protein: CSAEDSTKNIQYF

V gene: TRBV19
D gene: -
CDR3 protein: CASSNLQGLNTEAFF

V gene: TRBV6-6
D gene: -
CDR3 protein: CASSGQFGSGGYTF

V gene: TRBV28
D gene: -
CDR3 protein: CASSFLTGGTEKLFF

V gene: TRBV4-3
D gene: -
CDR3 protein: CASSQDWGGFPTF

V gene: TRBV7-9
D gene: -
CDR3 protein: CASGRDNSPLHF

V gene: TRBV30
D gene: -
CDR3 protein: CAWSVDSGNTIYF

V gene: TRBV28
D gene: -
CDR3 protein: CASIKGALGANVLTF

V gene: TRBV7-8
D gene: TRBD1
CDR3 protein: CASSLARQGGNTEAFF

V gene: TRBV21-1
D gene: -
CDR3 protein: CASSKVYRGTEKLFF

V gene: TRBV27
D gene: -
CDR3 protein: CASSSSSGDNEQFF

V gene: TRBV28
D gene: -
CDR3 protein: CASSYAGENTEAFF